The clone carrying this T cell receptor (beta chain) was recorded only once. Using immunoSEQ multiplex PCR, the repertoire was profiled, and TCRdb retains in-frame clones only, with some absent. The sample includes hundreds of thousands of clones, 88% seen only once; the top ten take approximately 0.01%. Trimming left V 5 bases short and J 9 bases short, with 11 bases between. The germline gives CDR1 DFQATT, CDR2 SNEGSKA (reference sequence). The CDR3 covers 11 residues. The source of the sample is a study of shared T cell receptors in the human thymus. These data also featured in a second study, about human thymus T cells. From that study: Obtained as resections during corrective heart surgery, the thymus tissue was then studied.

The sequenced material came from thymocytes. This sequence was found in a boy under two years old with a congenital heart defect. V and J are TRBV20-1 and TRBJ2-1; D might be TRBD2 (5 bases). CDR3 sequence (DNA): TGCAGTGCTCCAGAGAGCGGTGAGCAGTTCTTC. Translated, it gives CSAPESGEQFF.